The clone carrying this TCR beta chain was counted at least ten times. Its antigen is still unknown. This record belongs to a study of PD-1 blockade in classical Hodgkin lymphoma. Overall study findings and caveats: Baseline diversity resembling that of newly diagnosed patients was seen in complete responders.

The patients all showed relapse after autologous stem cell transplantation, while their brentuximab vedotin exposure varied. Using immunoSEQ multiplex PCR, the repertoire was profiled, and TCRdb retains in-frame clones only, with some absent. Of 75,000 to 100,000 clones in the sample, over 80% were seen once. Germline CDR1 SGHDN, CDR2 FVKESK. V was cut by 3 bases and J by 10 bases, with 13 bases left in between. The CDR3 has 13 amino acids. This receptor was identified in a human donor with classical Hodgkin lymphoma. The chain couples TRBV14 to TRBJ2-1; D perhaps matches TRBD2 (5 bases). The starting material was peripheral blood mononuclear cells (PBMCs), obtained at baseline. CDR3 coding DNA: TGTGCCAGCAGCCACGTTAGCGTAACGGAGCAGTTCTTC. Amino acid sequence: CASSHVSVTEQFF.